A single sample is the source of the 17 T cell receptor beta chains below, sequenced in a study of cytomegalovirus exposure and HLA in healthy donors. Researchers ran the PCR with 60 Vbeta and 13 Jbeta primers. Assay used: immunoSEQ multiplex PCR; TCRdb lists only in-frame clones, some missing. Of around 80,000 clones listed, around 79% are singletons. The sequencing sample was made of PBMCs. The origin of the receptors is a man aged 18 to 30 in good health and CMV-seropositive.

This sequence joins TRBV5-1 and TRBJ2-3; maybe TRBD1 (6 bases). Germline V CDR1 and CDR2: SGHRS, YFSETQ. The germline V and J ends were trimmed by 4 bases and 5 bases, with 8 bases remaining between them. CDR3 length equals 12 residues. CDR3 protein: CASSQGQDTQYF. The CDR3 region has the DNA TGCGCCAGCAGCCAGGGGCAAGATACGCAGTATTTT.

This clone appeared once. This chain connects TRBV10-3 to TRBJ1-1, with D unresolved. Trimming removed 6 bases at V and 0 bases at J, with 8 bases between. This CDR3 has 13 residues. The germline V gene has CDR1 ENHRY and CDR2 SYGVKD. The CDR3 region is CAIRTLLNTEAFF. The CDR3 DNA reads TGTGCCATCAGAACGCTACTGAACACTGAAGCTTTCTTT.

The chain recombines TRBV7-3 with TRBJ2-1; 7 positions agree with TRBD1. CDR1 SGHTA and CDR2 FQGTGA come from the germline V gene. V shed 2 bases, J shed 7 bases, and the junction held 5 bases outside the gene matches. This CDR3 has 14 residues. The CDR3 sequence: CASSLDRVANEQFF. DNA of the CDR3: TGTGCCAGCAGCTTAGACAGGGTGGCGAATGAGCAGTTCTTC.

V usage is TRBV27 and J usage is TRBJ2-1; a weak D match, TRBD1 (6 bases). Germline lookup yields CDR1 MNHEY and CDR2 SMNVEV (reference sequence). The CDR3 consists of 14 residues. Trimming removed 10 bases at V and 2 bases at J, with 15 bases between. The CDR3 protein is CATSGASAYNEQFF. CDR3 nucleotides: TGTGCCACCTCAGGGGCCTCGGCCTACAATGAGCAGTTCTTC.

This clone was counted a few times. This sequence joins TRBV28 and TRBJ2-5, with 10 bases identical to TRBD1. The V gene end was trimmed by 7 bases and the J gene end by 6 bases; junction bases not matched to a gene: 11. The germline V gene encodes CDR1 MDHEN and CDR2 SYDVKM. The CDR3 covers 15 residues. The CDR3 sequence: CASKSLGQGRQTQYF. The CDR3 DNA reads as TGTGCCAGCAAATCCCTGGGACAGGGGAGGCAGACCCAGTACTTC.

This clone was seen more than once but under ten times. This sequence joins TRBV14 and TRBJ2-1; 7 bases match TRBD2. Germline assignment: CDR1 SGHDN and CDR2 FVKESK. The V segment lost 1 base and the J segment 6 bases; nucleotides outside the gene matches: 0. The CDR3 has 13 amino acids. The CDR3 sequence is CASSQGLANEQFF. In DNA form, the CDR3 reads TGTGCCAGCAGCCAAGGACTAGCCAATGAGCAGTTCTTC. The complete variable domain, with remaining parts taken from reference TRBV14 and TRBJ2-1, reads EAGVTQFPSHSVIEKGQTVTLRCDPISGHDNLYWYRRVMGKEIKFLLHFVKESKQDESGMPNNRFLAERTGGTYSTLKVQPAELEDSGVYFCASSQGLANEQFFGPGTRLTVL.

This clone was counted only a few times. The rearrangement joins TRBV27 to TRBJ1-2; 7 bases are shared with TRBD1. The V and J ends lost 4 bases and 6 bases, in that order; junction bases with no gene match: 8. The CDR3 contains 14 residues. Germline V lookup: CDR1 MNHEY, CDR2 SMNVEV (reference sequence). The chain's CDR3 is CASSSYRGLNGYTF. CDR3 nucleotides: TGTGCCAGCAGTTCCTACAGGGGATTGAATGGCTACACCTTC.

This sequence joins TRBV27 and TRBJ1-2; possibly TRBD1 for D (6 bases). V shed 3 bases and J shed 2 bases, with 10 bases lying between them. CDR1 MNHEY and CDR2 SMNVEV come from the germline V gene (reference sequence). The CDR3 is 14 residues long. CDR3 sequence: CASSFSTGNYGYTF. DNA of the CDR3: TGTGCCAGCAGTTTTTCCACAGGGAACTATGGCTACACCTTC.

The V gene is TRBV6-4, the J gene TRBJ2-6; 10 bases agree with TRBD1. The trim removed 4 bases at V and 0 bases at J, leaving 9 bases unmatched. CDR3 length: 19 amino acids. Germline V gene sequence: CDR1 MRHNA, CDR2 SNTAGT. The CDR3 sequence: CASSGARDRGGSGANVLTF. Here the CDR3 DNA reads TGTGCCAGCAGTGGGGCCCGGGACAGGGGAGGCTCTGGGGCCAACGTCCTGACTTTC.

Here the CDR3 reads CASSQQGEEHEQYF. The CDR3 DNA reads as TGCGCCAGCAGCCAACAGGGGGAGGAGCACGAGCAGTACTTC. The rearrangement joins TRBV4-1 to TRBJ2-7; D may be TRBD1 (7 bases). Germline-derived CDR1 and CDR2 are MGHRA and YSYEKL. CDR3 length: 14 residues. V was cut by 2 bases and J by 5 bases, with 13 bases left in between.

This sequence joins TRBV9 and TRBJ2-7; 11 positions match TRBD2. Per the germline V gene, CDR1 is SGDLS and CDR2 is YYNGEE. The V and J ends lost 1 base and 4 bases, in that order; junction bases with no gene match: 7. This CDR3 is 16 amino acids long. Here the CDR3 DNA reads TGTGCCAGCAGCGTAAGAGCTAGCGGGAGGTATTACGAGCAGTACTTC. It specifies CASSVRASGRYYEQYF.

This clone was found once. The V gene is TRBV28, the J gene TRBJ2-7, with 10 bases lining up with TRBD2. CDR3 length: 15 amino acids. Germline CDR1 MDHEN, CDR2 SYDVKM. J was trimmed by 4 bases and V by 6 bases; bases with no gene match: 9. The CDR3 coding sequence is TGTGCCAGCAGGGGTCGGACTAGCGGACCGTACGAGCAGTACTTC. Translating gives CASRGRTSGPYEQYF.

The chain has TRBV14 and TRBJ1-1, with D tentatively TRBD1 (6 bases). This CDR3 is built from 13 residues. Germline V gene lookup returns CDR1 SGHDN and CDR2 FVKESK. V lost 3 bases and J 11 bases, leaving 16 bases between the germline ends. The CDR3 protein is CASSHTGMNQAFF. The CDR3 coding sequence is TGTGCCAGCAGCCATACAGGGATGAACCAGGCTTTCTTT.

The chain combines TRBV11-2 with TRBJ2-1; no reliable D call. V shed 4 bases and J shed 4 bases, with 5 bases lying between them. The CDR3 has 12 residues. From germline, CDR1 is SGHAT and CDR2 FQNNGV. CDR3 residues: CASSSTYNEQFF. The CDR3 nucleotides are TGTGCCAGCAGCTCTACTTACAATGAGCAGTTCTTC.

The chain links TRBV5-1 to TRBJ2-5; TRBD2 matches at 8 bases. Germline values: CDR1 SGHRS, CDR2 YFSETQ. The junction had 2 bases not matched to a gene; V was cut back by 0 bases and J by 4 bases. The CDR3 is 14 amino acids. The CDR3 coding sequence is TGCGCCAGCAGCTTGGACCGGGAGGGAGAGACCCAGTACTTC. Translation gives CASSLDREGETQYF.

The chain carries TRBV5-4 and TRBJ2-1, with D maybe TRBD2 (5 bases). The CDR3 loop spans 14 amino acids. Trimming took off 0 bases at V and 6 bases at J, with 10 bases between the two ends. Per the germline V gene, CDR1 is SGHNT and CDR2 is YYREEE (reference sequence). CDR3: CASSLGLAANEQFF. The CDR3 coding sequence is TGTGCCAGCAGCTTGGGGCTAGCCGCCAATGAGCAGTTCTTC.

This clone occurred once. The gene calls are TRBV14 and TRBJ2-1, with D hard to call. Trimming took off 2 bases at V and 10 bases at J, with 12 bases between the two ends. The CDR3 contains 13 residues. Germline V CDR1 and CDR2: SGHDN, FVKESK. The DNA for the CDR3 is TGTGCCAGCAGCCAACACAAGACCGGGGAGCAGTTCTTC. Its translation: CASSQHKTGEQFF. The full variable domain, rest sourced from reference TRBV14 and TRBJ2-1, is EAGVTQFPSHSVIEKGQTVTLRCDPISGHDNLYWYRRVMGKEIKFLLHFVKESKQDESGMPNNRFLAERTGGTYSTLKVQPAELEDSGVYFCASSQHKTGEQFFGPGTRLTVL.